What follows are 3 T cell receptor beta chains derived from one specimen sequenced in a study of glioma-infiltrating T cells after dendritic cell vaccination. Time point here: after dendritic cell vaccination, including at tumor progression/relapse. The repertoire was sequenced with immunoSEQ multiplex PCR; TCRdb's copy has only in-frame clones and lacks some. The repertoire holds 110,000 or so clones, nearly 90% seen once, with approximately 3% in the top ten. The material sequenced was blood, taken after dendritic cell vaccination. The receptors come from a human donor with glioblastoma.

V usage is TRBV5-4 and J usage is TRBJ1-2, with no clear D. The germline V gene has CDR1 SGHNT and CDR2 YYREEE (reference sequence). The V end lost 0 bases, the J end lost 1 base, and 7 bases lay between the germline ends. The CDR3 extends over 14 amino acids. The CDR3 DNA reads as TGTGCCAGCAGCTTGGGCGGGCGTAACTATGGCTACACCTTC. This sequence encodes CASSLGGRNYGYTF.

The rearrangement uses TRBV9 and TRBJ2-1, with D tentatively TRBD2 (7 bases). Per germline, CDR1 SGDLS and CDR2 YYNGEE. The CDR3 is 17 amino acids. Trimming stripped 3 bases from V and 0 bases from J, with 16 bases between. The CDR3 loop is CASSGGREGVSYNEQFF. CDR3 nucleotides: TGTGCCAGCAGCGGAGGGAGGGAGGGGGTCTCCTACAATGAGCAGTTCTTC.

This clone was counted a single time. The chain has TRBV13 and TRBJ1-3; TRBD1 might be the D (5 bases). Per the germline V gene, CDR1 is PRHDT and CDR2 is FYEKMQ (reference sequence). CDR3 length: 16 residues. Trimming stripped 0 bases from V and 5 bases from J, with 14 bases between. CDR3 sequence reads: CASSLGPGSGRNTIYF. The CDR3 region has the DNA TGTGCCAGCAGCTTAGGCCCAGGGTCTGGAAGAAACACCATATATTTT.